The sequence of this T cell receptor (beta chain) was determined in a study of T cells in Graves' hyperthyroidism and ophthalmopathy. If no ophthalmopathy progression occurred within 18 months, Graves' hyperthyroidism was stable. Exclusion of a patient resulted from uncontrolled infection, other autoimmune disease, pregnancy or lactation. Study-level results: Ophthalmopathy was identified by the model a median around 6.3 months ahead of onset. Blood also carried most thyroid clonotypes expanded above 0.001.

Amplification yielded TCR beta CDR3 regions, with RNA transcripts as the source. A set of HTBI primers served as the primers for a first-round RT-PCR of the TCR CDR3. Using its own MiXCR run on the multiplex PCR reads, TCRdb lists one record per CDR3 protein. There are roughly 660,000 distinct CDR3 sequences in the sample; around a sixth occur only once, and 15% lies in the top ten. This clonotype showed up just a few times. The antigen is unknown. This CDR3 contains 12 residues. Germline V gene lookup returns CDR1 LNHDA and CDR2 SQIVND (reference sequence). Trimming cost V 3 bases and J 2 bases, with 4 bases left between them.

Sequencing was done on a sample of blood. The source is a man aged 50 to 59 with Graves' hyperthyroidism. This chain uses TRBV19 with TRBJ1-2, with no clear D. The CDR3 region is CASSMQNYGYTF. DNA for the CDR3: TGTGCCAGTAGTATGCAGAACTATGGCTACACCTTC.